This T cell receptor (beta chain) was observed in a study of regulatory T cells in long-lasting Graves disease. Study-wide results and limits: Patients with persistent disease showed a bias toward TRBV28, TRBJ1-2 and TRBJ2-5.

Researchers made TCR beta libraries by using iRepertoire HTBI primers and running Arm-PCR on CDR3 regions. TCRdb re-derived calls from the multiplex PCR reads in MiXCR, one entry per CDR3 protein. Of roughly 380,000 distinct CDR3 sequences listed, approximately 15% are singletons. Time point defined: newly diagnosed GD, antithyroid drugs for less than 3 months. PBMC RNA was the source of the TCR library. This clonotype has a count of ten or more. Its specificity is not known. The CDR3 is 13 residues long. The germline V gene encodes CDR1 DFQATT and CDR2 SNEGSKA (reference sequence). Separately, the same data were catalogued under a study of T cells in Graves' hyperthyroidism and ophthalmopathy.

This clonotype originated in a middle-aged man with Graves disease. This specimen consisted of peripheral blood mononuclear cells (PBMCs), obtained at new diagnosis, from a patient treated with antithyroid drugs. The chain carries TRBV20-1 and TRBJ1-3; 11 bases are a match to TRBD1. CDR3 region: CRAGTGGKDTIYF. The CDR3 coding sequence is TGCAGGGCCGGGACAGGGGGAAAGGACACCATATATTTT.